These 10 T cell receptor beta chains share one sample of origin, sequenced in a study of cytomegalovirus exposure and HLA in healthy donors. PCR used 60 Vbeta primers and 13 Jbeta primers. Some clones are missing from TCRdb's copy, which holds only in-frame ones; the method was immunoSEQ multiplex PCR. The sample shows about 79,000 clones, and about 5% sits with its ten largest clones. Sequencing was performed on PBMCs. Receptors were obtained from a man between 25 and 39 years old in good health and CMV-seronegative.

The chain carries TRBV5-1 and TRBJ2-4; 10 bases map to TRBD1. The CDR3 contains 13 residues. Germline trimming cut 0 bases from V and 10 bases from J; bases unmatched to any gene: 1. CDR1 is SGHRS, CDR2 YFSETQ, per germline. The CDR3 DNA reads TGCGCCAGCAGCTTGGAGGGACAGGGGATTCAGTACTTC. Encoded protein: CASSLEGQGIQYF.

J is TRBJ1-3 and V is TRBV9, with TRBD1 as a possible D gene (5 bases). CDR3 length: 15 residues. The germline gives CDR1 SGDLS, CDR2 YYNGEE. Trimming took 3 bases from V and 0 from J, leaving 10 bases between them. The CDR3: CASSAMQGSGNTIYF. The CDR3 nucleotides are TGTGCCAGCAGCGCCATGCAGGGCTCTGGAAACACCATATATTTT.

The chain links TRBV9 to TRBJ2-5; a weak D match, TRBD1 (5 bases). Deletions cut 0 bases from V and 5 bases from J, with 11 bases between. The germline V gene has CDR1 SGDLS and CDR2 YYNGEE. CDR3 length: 14 residues. Written as DNA, the CDR3 is TGTGCCAGCAGCGTAGCAGGGCTCGTGGAGACCCAGTACTTC. Translating gives CASSVAGLVETQYF.

This chain links TRBV5-4 with TRBJ2-3; the D is unclear. The CDR3 covers 15 residues. The germline V gene encodes CDR1 SGHNT and CDR2 YYREEE (reference sequence). V lost 0 bases to trimming and J lost 0 bases, with 8 bases between them. The CDR3 sequence is CASSLGGGSTDTQYF. CDR3 DNA: TGTGCCAGCAGCTTGGGAGGCGGCAGCACAGATACGCAGTATTTT.

The chain combines TRBV4-1 with TRBJ2-1; no clear D gene. This CDR3 region has 15 residues. Germline V CDR1 and CDR2: MGHRA, YSYEKL. Trimming pared 1 base from V and 0 bases from J, leaving 7 bases between. The CDR3 DNA reads as TGCGCCAGCAGCCAAGTTAGGAGCTCCTACAATGAGCAGTTCTTC. This codes for CASSQVRSSYNEQFF.

The genes are TRBV6-5 and TRBJ1-5, with 10 bases identical to TRBD1. The trim removed 6 bases at V and 7 bases at J, leaving 9 bases unmatched. Germline-derived CDR1 and CDR2 are MNHEY and SVGAGI. The length of the CDR3 is 15 residues. CDR3 bases: TGTGCCAGCAGGAGGGGACAGGGGAGATGGCAGCCCCAGCATTTT. It specifies CASRRGQGRWQPQHF.

The rearrangement joins TRBV7-3 to TRBJ2-7; a weak D match, TRBD2 (6 bases). This CDR3 spans 14 amino acids. CDR1 and CDR2 (germline): SGHTA, FQGTGA. V dropped 3 bases and J dropped 5 bases, with 14 bases sitting between them. CDR3 sequence: CASSFGPGGNEQYF. In nucleotides, the CDR3 is TGTGCCAGCAGCTTTGGACCCGGCGGGAACGAGCAGTACTTC.

This rearrangement joins TRBV28 to TRBJ1-1, with D possibly matching TRBD1 (5 bases). The germline V gene has CDR1 MDHEN and CDR2 SYDVKM. V was shortened by 11 bases and J by 8 bases, with 18 bases between the two germline ends. The CDR3 extends over 12 amino acids. The chain's CDR3 is CAVTGDFLEAFF. The CDR3 bases are TGTGCCGTAACGGGGGATTTCCTCGAAGCTTTCTTT.

V gene TRBV6-6 combines with J gene TRBJ2-1; D not certain. The V end was cut by 2 bases, the J end by 9 bases, with 17 bases between. The germline gives CDR1 MNHNY, CDR2 SVGAGI (reference sequence). The CDR3 runs 15 residues. The CDR3 region has the DNA TGTGCCAGCAGTTACAGTGTAGGCCTAGGTCCTGAGCAGTTCTTC. Translated: CASSYSVGLGPEQFF.

The chain uses TRBV5-1 and TRBJ2-7; 9 bases align to TRBD1. The CDR3 spans 15 residues. J lost 0 bases, V lost 4 bases, and 5 bases had no gene match. Germline CDR1 is SGHRS and CDR2 is YFSETQ. In nucleotides, the CDR3 is TGCGCCAGCAGCCGGACAGGGGCGAGCTCCTACGAGCAGTACTTC. It yields the protein CASSRTGASSYEQYF.